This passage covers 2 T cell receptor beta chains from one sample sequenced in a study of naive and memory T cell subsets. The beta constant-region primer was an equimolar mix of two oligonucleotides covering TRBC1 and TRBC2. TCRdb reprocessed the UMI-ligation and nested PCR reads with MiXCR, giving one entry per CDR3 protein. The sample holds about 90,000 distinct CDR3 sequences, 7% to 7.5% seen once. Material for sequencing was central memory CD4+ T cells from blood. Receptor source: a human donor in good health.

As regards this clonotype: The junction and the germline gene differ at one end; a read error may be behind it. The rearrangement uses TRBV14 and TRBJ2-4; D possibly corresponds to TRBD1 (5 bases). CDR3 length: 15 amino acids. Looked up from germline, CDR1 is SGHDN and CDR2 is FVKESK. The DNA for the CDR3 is TGTTCCAGCAGCCGCTGGAGTGGGGCGCAAAACATTCAGTACTTC. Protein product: CSSSRWSGAQNIQYF. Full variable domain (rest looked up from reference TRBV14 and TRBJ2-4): EAGVTQFPSHSVIEKGQTVTLRCDPISGHDNLYWYRRVMGKEIKFLLHFVKESKQDESGMPNNRFLAERTGGTYSTLKVQPAELEDSGVYFCSSSRWSGAQNIQYFGAGTRLSVL.

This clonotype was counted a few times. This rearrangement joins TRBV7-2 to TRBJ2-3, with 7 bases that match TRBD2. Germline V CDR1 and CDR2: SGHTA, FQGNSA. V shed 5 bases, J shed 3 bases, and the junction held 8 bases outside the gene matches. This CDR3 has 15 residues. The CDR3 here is CASSGGVTLTDTQYF. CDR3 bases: TGTGCCAGCAGCGGGGGGGTGACCTTGACAGATACGCAGTATTTT.